This TCR beta chain derives from a study of T cell changes during pregnancy in multiple sclerosis. Trimming left V 1 base short and J 0 bases short, with 9 bases between. The CDR3 extends over 16 amino acids. The germline CDR1 and CDR2 sequences are SGHVS and FNYEAQ. The method was immunoSEQ multiplex PCR; TCRdb's version includes in-frame clones alone and lacks a portion of them. The data show about 99,000 clones, around 91% seen once. The sequenced sample was peripheral blood, obtained after pregnancy. This TCR was recovered from a female donor with multiple sclerosis, enrolled in a pregnancy study. The rearrangement uses TRBV7-6 and TRBJ2-2; D is possibly TRBD2 (6 bases). The CDR3 sequence: CASSLVAGSNTGELFF. CDR3 DNA: TGTGCCAGCAGCTTAGTCGCGGGGTCGAACACCGGGGAGCTGTTTTTT.